The clone carrying this TCR beta chain has a handful of counts. Antigen specificity is unknown. Previously described methods and listed TCR primers were used for bulk TCR libraries. TCRdb re-called the PCR reads through MiXCR, storing one row per CDR3 protein. This table has under 600,000 distinct CDR3 sequences, over 20% appearing once. These data are taken from a study of molecular identifiers for immune sequencing clone quantification. Study overall: Replicates partitioned RNA from about 20,000 or 100,000 naive CD8 cells into five parts, sequencing four.

Study findings and constraints: Clones of above 20 RNA copies carried over 99% of effector molecules; in naive cells they carried under 1%. Spiked Jurkat TCR RNA from one cell was reportedly detectable among one million naive cells.

Sequenced: naive CD8+ T cells from blood, with Jurkat cell RNA spiked in. Subset: FACS-sorted CD8+CD4-CCR7+CD45RA+ naive T cells. The origin of this receptor is a human donor in good health. Some libraries in this study had Jurkat cell RNA spiked in.

Here the CDR3 reads CASSLRGQVTDTQYF. CDR3 in DNA: TGTGCCAGCAGCTTAAGGGGACAGGTCACAGATACGCAGTATTTT. This sequence joins TRBV13 and TRBJ2-3, with 8 bases aligning to TRBD1. V lost 2 bases to trimming and J lost 2 bases; unmatched junction nucleotides: 3. This CDR3 is 15 amino acids long. Germline lookup yields CDR1 PRHDT and CDR2 FYEKMQ (reference sequence). Looking up the rest from reference TRBV13 and TRBJ2-3 gives the full variable domain: AAGVIQSPRHLIKEKRETATLKCYPIPRHDTVYWYQQGPGQDPQFLISFYEKMQSDKGSIPDRFSAQQFSDYHSELNMSSLELGDSALYFCASSLRGQVTDTQYFGPGTRLTVL.